Below are 21 T cell receptor beta chains sequenced from a single sample in a study of blood T cells in healthy people across ages (dated by TCRdb to between 2014 and 2017). Libraries were prepared through 5' RACE. The sequencer was an Illumina HiSeq 2500. The second PCR ran for roughly 7 to 12 cycles and used a J-beta primer mix along with a sample-barcoded 5' primer. TCRdb's own reprocessing of the public reads used fastp at Q25 and MiXCR and kept productive beta chains. Merged by CDR3 protein, the rows form single entries marked with the most common genes and DNA. The sample profile shows 350,000 to 450,000 distinct CDR3 sequences; 45% to 60% of them were found once. The ten most abundant clones make up over 40% of the sample. The specimen was blood. These receptors originate from a man aged 55 to 69 in good health.

This clonotype was seen only a few times. At one end, the junction sequence differs from germline, possibly due to a read error. The CDR3 nucleotides are TGTGCCAGCAGATTAGGACAGCTCCCTCCCGCTGAAGCTTTCTTT. Protein product: CASRLGQLPPAEAFF. V is TRBV7-2 and J is TRBJ1-1, with D possibly being TRBD1 (6 bases). Looked up from germline, CDR1 is SGHTA and CDR2 is FQGNSA. The CDR3 contains 15 residues.

V is TRBV20-1 and J is TRBJ2-3; 7 nucleotides match TRBD2. The CDR3 runs to 16 residues. V was clipped by 5 bases and J by 4 bases; unmatched bases: 15. In germline, CDR1 is DFQATT, CDR2 SNEGSKA (reference sequence). CDR3 sequence: CSASGGVGGVADTQYF. For the CDR3, the DNA is TGCAGTGCTTCGGGGGGAGTTGGAGGGGTGGCAGATACGCAGTATTTT.

V and J are TRBV29-1 and TRBJ2-5; D may be TRBD1 or TRBD2 (5 bases each). With the DNA end fitting TRBJ2-7 better, the J assignment may be wrong. The CDR3 consists of 13 residues. The germline V gene encodes CDR1 SQVTM and CDR2 ANQGSEA. The CDR3 DNA follows: TGCAGCGTTGGAGTCAGGGAGAAAGGCGAGCAGTACTTC. Encoded protein: CSVGVREKGEQYF.

Comments on this clonotype: A much larger clone is a single base away; this may be a read error. The chain carries TRBV29-1 and TRBJ2-5; D not resolved. The length of the CDR3 is 11 residues. Germline CDR1 SQVTM, CDR2 ANQGSEA. V dropped 4 bases and J dropped 11 bases, with 14 bases sitting between them. The chain's CDR3 is CSVVFRDEQYF. The CDR3 DNA follows: TGCAGCGTTGTATTTAGAGATGAGCAGTACTTC.

This chain joins TRBV6-1 and TRBJ2-3; TRBD1 matches 12 bases. The CDR3 length is 15 residues. Germline V gene lookup returns CDR1 MNHNS and CDR2 SASEGT. The V gene end was trimmed by 4 bases and the J gene end by 4 bases; junction bases not matched to a gene: 3. The CDR3: CASSVGTGGADTQYF. CDR3 coding DNA: TGTGCCAGCAGTGTAGGGACAGGGGGCGCAGATACGCAGTATTTT.

This clonotype came up many times. J is TRBJ2-3 and V is TRBV18, with TRBD2 identical over 13 bases. CDR3 size: 15 residues. Germline CDR1 KGHSH, CDR2 LQKENI. The J segment lost 5 bases and the V segment lost 6 bases, leaving 5 bases of the junction unmatched. The CDR3 sequence is CASSRRTSGRDTQYF. The CDR3 DNA reads TGTGCCAGCTCCCGACGGACTAGCGGGAGAGATACGCAGTATTTT.

The chain joins TRBV30 to TRBJ2-5; 9 positions match TRBD1. The germline CDR1 and CDR2 sequences are GTSNPN and SVGIG (reference sequence). Unmatched junction bases numbered 14, after V lost 8 bases and J lost 1 base. This CDR3 is 16 amino acids long. CDR3 nucleotide sequence: TGTGCCGGAAGTACTCCTCGGACAGGGGCCCAAGAGACCCAGTACTTC. This sequence encodes CAGSTPRTGAQETQYF.

The sample holds many counts of this clonotype. A junction boundary mismatches the germline segment, possibly from a read error. The chain couples TRBV7-2 to TRBJ1-1; D gene uncertain. The CDR3 runs to 13 residues. Germline V gene lookup returns CDR1 SGHTA and CDR2 FQGNSA. The CDR3 loop reads CASSLATNTEAFF. The DNA for the CDR3 is TGCGCCAGCAGCTTGGCCACGAACACTGAAGCTTTCTTT. The variable domain in full, completed from reference TRBV7-2 and TRBJ1-1, reads GAGVSQSPSNKVTEKGKDVELRCDPISGHTALYWYRQSLGQGLEFLIYFQGNSAPDKSGLPSDRFSAERTGGSVSTLTIQRTQQEDSAVYLCASSLATNTEAFFGQGTRLTVV.

V is TRBV4-2 and J is TRBJ2-1; TRBD2 agrees at 11 bases. V was clipped by 5 bases and J by 5 bases; unmatched bases: 5. Per germline, CDR1 LGHNA and CDR2 YNFKEQ. CDR3 length equals 15 residues. Here the CDR3 reads CASSSGTSGNNEQFF. The CDR3 DNA sequence: TGTGCCAGCAGCTCTGGGACTAGCGGTAACAATGAGCAGTTCTTC.

Of note for this clonotype: A single base separates this from a much larger clone, so it may be a read error. The V call is TRBV20-1, the J call TRBJ2-7, with D tentatively TRBD1 or TRBD2 (6 bases each). Trimming removed 6 bases from V and 0 bases from J, with 9 bases in between. CDR3 length: 12 amino acids. From germline, CDR1 is DFQATT and CDR2 SNEGSKA (reference sequence). As DNA, the CDR3 is TGCAGTGCCGAGGGGGGCTCCTACGAGCAGTACTTC. Translating gives CSAEGGSYEQYF.

The rearrangement joins TRBV7-8 to TRBJ2-7, with 7 positions matching TRBD1. This CDR3 is built from 15 residues. V lost 4 bases to trimming and J lost 1 base; unmatched junction nucleotides: 7. CDR1 and CDR2 from the germline V gene are SGHVS and FQNEAQ. The CDR3 protein is CASSSPDRRSYEQYF. In nucleotides, the CDR3 is TGTGCCAGCAGCTCCCCGGACAGGCGATCCTACGAGCAGTACTTC. Together with reference TRBV7-8 and TRBJ2-7, the CDR3 gives the full variable domain: GAGVSQSPRYKVAKRGQDVALRCDPISGHVSLFWYQQALGQGPEFLTYFQNEAQLDKSGLPSDRFFAERPEGSVSTLKIQRTQQEDSAVYLCASSSPDRRSYEQYFGPGTRLTVT.

This chain connects TRBV7-2 to TRBJ2-7, with 8 bases identical to TRBD1. The junction had 10 bases not matched to a gene; V was cut back by 0 bases and J by 6 bases. Germline-derived CDR1 and CDR2 are SGHTA and FQGNSA. This CDR3 is 16 amino acids long. The CDR3 sequence: CASSLANTGQGREQYF. The CDR3 DNA follows: TGTGCCAGCAGCTTAGCGAATACTGGACAGGGACGCGAGCAGTACTTC.

V is TRBV2 and J is TRBJ1-1, with D maybe TRBD1 (5 bases). The CDR3 is 14 residues long. Germline CDR1 SNHLY, CDR2 FYNNEI. V lost 0 bases and J 3 bases, leaving 8 bases between the germline ends. The CDR3 coding sequence is TGTGCCAGCAGTGAAGCTGGGGGACACACTGAAGCTTTCTTT. It translates to CASSEAGGHTEAFF.

V usage is TRBV20-1 and J usage is TRBJ2-5, with D unresolved. The V gene's germline CDR1 is DFQATT and CDR2 SNEGSKA (reference sequence). V lost 0 bases and J lost 4, with 12 bases in between. This CDR3 is built from 14 residues. The CDR3 is CSARDRVGRETQYF. The DNA of the CDR3 is TGCAGTGCTAGAGATCGGGTAGGCCGAGAGACCCAGTACTTC.

The chain employs TRBV20-1 and TRBJ1-5, with TRBD1 as a possible D gene (6 bases). V dropped 4 bases and J dropped 6 bases, with 16 bases sitting between them. CDR3 length equals 14 residues. Germline V CDR1 and CDR2: DFQATT, SNEGSKA (reference sequence). This chain's CDR3 is CSAKSGEGGQPQHF. CDR3 sequence (DNA): TGCAGTGCTAAATCAGGGGAAGGAGGTCAGCCCCAGCATTTT.

The rearrangement joins TRBV28 to TRBJ2-7; 8 bases agree with TRBD2. Trimming at V came to 7 bases and at J to 3 bases, leaving 14 bases not matched to a gene. The CDR3 spans 16 residues. Germline values: CDR1 MDHEN, CDR2 SYDVKM. The CDR3 spells CASTTLTREVIYEQYF. DNA for the CDR3: TGTGCCAGCACCACTCTCACGCGGGAGGTAATCTACGAGCAGTACTTC.

In the case of this clonotype: This may be a read error, as it is one base from a much larger clone. The J gene is TRBJ2-7, the V gene TRBV12-3 or TRBV12-4; D is unclear. This CDR3 contains 13 residues. The DNA for the CDR3 is TGTGCCTGCAGACGAACCGAATCCTACGAGCAGTACTTC. Protein: CACRRTESYEQYF.

This chain joins TRBV2 and TRBJ2-7; D possibly corresponds to TRBD1 (5 bases). CDR1 SNHLY and CDR2 FYNNEI come from the germline V gene. CDR3 length: 12 residues. V was shortened by 7 bases and J by 2 bases, with 9 bases between the two germline ends. The CDR3, as DNA: TGTGCCAGCAACCGACAGCCCTACGAGCAGTACTTC. It translates to CASNRQPYEQYF. Full variable domain (outside the CDR3, taken from reference TRBV2 and TRBJ2-7): EPEVTQTPSHQVTQMGQEVILRCVPISNHLYFYWYRQILGQKVEFLVSFYNNEISEKSEIFDDQFSVERPDGSNFTLKIRSTKLEDSAMYFCASNRQPYEQYFGPGTRLTVT.

The chain carries TRBV20-1 and TRBJ2-7; tentatively, D is TRBD2 (5 bases). Trimming removed 0 bases at V and 3 bases at J, with 12 bases between. There are 14 residues in the CDR3. Germline CDR1 reads DFQATT; CDR2 reads SNEGSKA (reference sequence). The CDR3 DNA reads as TGCAGTGCTAGAGAATACTCAGGAGGCTACGAGCAGTACTTC. The encoded protein is CSAREYSGGYEQYF.

This sequence joins TRBV5-1 and TRBJ2-5; D unresolved. This CDR3 has 14 amino acids. The germline CDR1 and CDR2 sequences are SGHRS and YFSETQ. Trimming left V 0 bases short and J 3 bases short, with 9 bases between. The CDR3 region has the DNA TGCGCCAGCAGCTTGGGCAGGCGAGAAGAGACCCAGTACTTC. Residues: CASSLGRREETQYF.

V and J are TRBV20-1 and TRBJ2-1; 8 nucleotides agree with TRBD2. CDR3 size: 17 residues. V trimming: 3 bases; J trimming: 0 bases; junction bases outside the gene matches: 10. In germline, CDR1 is DFQATT, CDR2 SNEGSKA (reference sequence). CDR3 sequence reads: CSASGSGSRSSYNEQFF. CDR3 sequence (DNA): TGCAGTGCTAGCGGGAGCGGGAGCCGGAGCTCCTACAATGAGCAGTTCTTC.